The rows below give T cell receptor beta chains drawn from one sample of a study of control samples from healthy donors and cancer patients. Some clones are missing from TCRdb's copy, which holds only in-frame ones; the method was immunoSEQ multiplex PCR. This table has 120,000 to 150,000 clones, 75% to 90% appearing once. Sequenced sample: blood. The source of these receptors is a man aged 25-40 years in good health. Both conserved end residues are part of each CDR3. D genes are given only for firm matches. Some rows mark clone size as missing; the rest say once, few, many or name a class of expanded clone.

j_call,clone_size,v_call,d_call,cdr3_nt,cdr3_aa
TRBJ1-2,NA,TRBV5-5,NA,TGTGCCAGCAGCTTGTCAGGGAGAGGGGGCTACACCTTC,CASSLSGRGGYTF
TRBJ2-5,NA,TRBV30,NA,TGTGCCTGGAGCCTTGGTCGAGAGACCCAGTACTTC,CAWSLGRETQYF
TRBJ1-1,once,TRBV5-1,NA,TGCGCCAGCAGCTTGGAACGTTTTGGGGGCACTGAAGCTTTCTTT,CASSLERFGGTEAFF
TRBJ1-4,NA,TRBV5-1,NA,TGCGCCAGCAGACGAACTAATGAAAAACTGTTTTTT,CASRRTNEKLFF
TRBJ2-1,NA,TRBV6-5,TRBD1,TGTGCCAGCAGTTACGGACAGGGGAGCTCCTACAATGAGCAGTTCTTC,CASSYGQGSSYNEQFF
TRBJ2-3,NA,TRBV4-1,NA,TGCGCCAGCAGCGAGAAAGGACTAGGGGGGGCAGATACGCAGTATTTT,CASSEKGLGGADTQYF
TRBJ2-7,NA,TRBV27,TRBD1,TGTGCCAGCAGGGCCCCGGAGACAGGGGGCTTATACGAGCAGTACTTC,CASRAPETGGLYEQYF
TRBJ2-3,NA,TRBV2,TRBD1,TGTGCCAGCAGAGTCGACAGGGGGGTTTTAGATACGCAGTATTTT,CASRVDRGVLDTQYF
TRBJ1-4,once,TRBV5-8,NA,TGTGCCAGCAGCTTGGGCTGGGGGATAACTAATGAAAAACTGTTTTTT,CASSLGWGITNEKLFF
TRBJ1-6,NA,TRBV3-1/TRBV3-2,NA,TGTGCCAGCAGCCAAGTTAACAGGGCGTGGGGTTCACCCCTCCACTTT,CASSQVNRAWGSPLHF
TRBJ2-3,NA,TRBV7-3,TRBD1,TGTGCCAGCAGTCGAACAGGGGCTGATACGCAGTATTTT,CASSRTGADTQYF
TRBJ1-4,NA,TRBV4-1,NA,TGCGCCAGCAGCCTCGGGACCCTAGTCAGTGAAAAACTGTTTTTT,CASSLGTLVSEKLFF
TRBJ2-1,NA,TRBV4-3,TRBD2,TGCGCCAGCAGCGTCTCTAGCGGGATGGAACGGGAGCAGTTCTTC,CASSVSSGMEREQFF
TRBJ1-1,NA,TRBV19,NA,TGTGCCAGTAGTGCGACCCCTAAGACTGAAGCTTTCTTT,CASSATPKTEAFF
TRBJ1-5,NA,TRBV9,TRBD1,TGTGCCAGCAGCGTAGGACAGGGAGAGAGTCAGCCCCAGCATTTT,CASSVGQGESQPQHF
TRBJ1-2,NA,TRBV5-4,NA,TGTGCCAGCGCTCCACAGAGGGGACATGGCTACACCTTC,CASAPQRGHGYTF
TRBJ2-3,NA,TRBV9,TRBD2,TGTGCCAGCGCAAAACTACTAGCGGGGGGGCCGGATACGCAGTATTTT,CASAKLLAGGPDTQYF
TRBJ1-1,NA,TRBV4-1,NA,TGCGCCAGCAGCCAATGGGTTTTACAGGATATGAACACTGAAGCTTTCTTT,CASSQWVLQDMNTEAFF
TRBJ2-3,NA,TRBV27,NA,TGTGCCAGCAGTACTCAAACGTTTCGCGATACGCAGTATTTT,CASSTQTFRDTQYF
TRBJ1-3,once,TRBV18,NA,TGTGCCAGCTCGGGTACAGACTCTGGAAACACCATATATTTT,CASSGTDSGNTIYF
TRBJ2-5,NA,TRBV13,TRBD2,TGTGCCAGCAGCTCTACTAGCGGGGGGCTACAAGAGACCCAGTACTTC,CASSSTSGGLQETQYF
TRBJ2-1,NA,TRBV24-1,TRBD1,TGTGCCACCAGTGACCCCCGGACGGGACAGGGGGCTGTACATGAGCAGTTCTTC,CATSDPRTGQGAVHEQFF